The rows below give T cell receptor beta chains drawn from one sample of a study of T cell repertoires in cytomegalovirus infection. Their antigens remain unidentified. TCRdb re-analysed the reads in MiXCR, keeping a single row per CDR3 protein. This sample has roughly 220,000 distinct CDR3 sequences; approximately 40% occur once, and the top ten carry roughly three fifths. The material sequenced was CD8+ T cells from cultured PBMCs, taken from culture after CMV antigen stimulation. These receptors were taken from a human donor in good health (CMV status not recorded). Some clones in this sample may be carry-over from other donors' samples. Each CDR3 is given with its conserved first and last residue. The D gene is left open where the match is weak. Clone size is stated in some rows and not others, as once, few, many or a class when expanded.

v_gene: TRBV6-1; abundance: -; j_gene: TRBJ1-1; d_gene: -; CDR3aa: CASTYRDLNTEAFF; CDR3nt: TGTGCCAGCACTTACAGGGACTTGAACACTGAAGCTTTCTTT
v_gene: TRBV11-2; abundance: -; j_gene: TRBJ2-7; d_gene: TRBD1; CDR3aa: CASSLGGTGSPSYEQYF; CDR3nt: TGTGCCAGCAGCTTAGGGGGGACAGGGTCCCCTTCCTACGAGCAGTACTTC
v_gene: TRBV10-3; abundance: -; j_gene: TRBJ1-3; d_gene: -; CDR3aa: CAISESAGRDTIYF; CDR3nt: TGTGCCATCAGTGAGTCGGCAGGGCGAGACACCATATATTTT
v_gene: TRBV14; abundance: -; j_gene: TRBJ2-7; d_gene: -; CDR3aa: CASSQVQPYREEQYF; CDR3nt: TGTGCCAGCAGCCAAGTCCAGCCCTACAGGGAGGAGCAGTACTTC
v_gene: TRBV5-6; abundance: few; j_gene: TRBJ2-4; d_gene: -; CDR3aa: CASSTRGGSKNIQYF; CDR3nt: TGTGCCAGCAGCACCCGAGGGGGGTCCAAAAACATTCAGTACTTC
v_gene: TRBV7-8; abundance: -; j_gene: TRBJ1-4; d_gene: -; CDR3aa: CASSLAMTGNEKLFF; CDR3nt: TGTGCCAGCAGCTTAGCGATGACAGGAAATGAGAAACTGTTTTTT
v_gene: TRBV6-5; abundance: few; j_gene: TRBJ2-6; d_gene: -; CDR3aa: CASSYSRDGFWLSSGANVLTF; CDR3nt: TGTGCCAGCAGTTACTCTCGAGATGGGTTCTGGCTTTCGAGTGGGGCCAACGTCCTGACTTTC
v_gene: TRBV19; abundance: few; j_gene: TRBJ2-1; d_gene: TRBD2; CDR3aa: CASSILTSGSSYNEQFF; CDR3nt: TGTGCCAGTAGTATTCTGACTAGCGGGAGCTCCTACAATGAGCAGTTCTTC
v_gene: TRBV11-2; abundance: few; j_gene: TRBJ1-2; d_gene: TRBD1; CDR3aa: CASSFQGADYGYTF; CDR3nt: TGTGCCAGCAGCTTCCAGGGGGCTGACTATGGCTACACCTTC
v_gene: TRBV15; abundance: -; j_gene: TRBJ2-7; d_gene: -; CDR3aa: CATSRAIAAEDLTYEQYF; CDR3nt: TGTGCCACCAGCAGAGCAATAGCGGCGGAGGACCTTACCTACGAGCAGTACTTC
v_gene: TRBV10-3; abundance: -; j_gene: TRBJ1-3; d_gene: -; CDR3aa: CAISDKSDTIYF; CDR3nt: TGTGCCATCAGTGACAAGTCGGACACCATATATTTT
v_gene: TRBV6-1; abundance: -; j_gene: TRBJ2-3; d_gene: -; CDR3aa: CASSEAGSFITDTQYF; CDR3nt: TGTGCCAGCAGTGAAGCGGGGTCGTTTATTACAGATACGCAGTATTTT
v_gene: TRBV19; abundance: -; j_gene: TRBJ2-7; d_gene: TRBD2; CDR3aa: CASSISPLGGPYEQYF; CDR3nt: TGTGCCAGTAGTATAAGCCCCTTGGGAGGGCCCTACGAGCAGTACTTC
v_gene: TRBV4-1; abundance: few; j_gene: TRBJ2-7; d_gene: -; CDR3aa: CASSPLGAGFSYEQYF; CDR3nt: TGCGCCAGCAGCCCCCTCGGGGCAGGGTTCTCCTACGAGCAGTACTTC
v_gene: TRBV9; abundance: few; j_gene: TRBJ2-3; d_gene: -; CDR3aa: CASRGGQETQYF; CDR3nt: TGTGCCAGCAGAGGCGGCCAGGAGACGCAGTATTTT
v_gene: TRBV7-6; abundance: -; j_gene: TRBJ2-7; d_gene: -; CDR3aa: CASSFRTDEQYF; CDR3nt: TGTGCCAGCAGCTTTCGTACCGACGAGCAGTACTTC
v_gene: TRBV20-1; abundance: -; j_gene: TRBJ1-6; d_gene: -; CDR3aa: CSARVPRGSSYNSPLHF; CDR3nt: TGCAGTGCTAGAGTACCAAGGGGTAGCTCCTATAATTCACCCCTCCACTTT
v_gene: TRBV6-6; abundance: -; j_gene: TRBJ2-7; d_gene: TRBD1; CDR3aa: CASSYPTGGSYEQYF; CDR3nt: TGTGCCAGCAGTTACCCGACAGGGGGTTCCTACGAGCAGTACTTC
v_gene: TRBV11-2; abundance: -; j_gene: TRBJ1-4; d_gene: TRBD1; CDR3aa: CASSYGQATNEKLFF; CDR3nt: TGTGCCAGCAGTTACGGACAGGCAACTAATGAAAAACTGTTTTTT
v_gene: TRBV20-1; abundance: -; j_gene: TRBJ2-7; d_gene: TRBD2; CDR3aa: CSARPTGLAGGNSYEQYF; CDR3nt: TGCAGTGCCAGACCAACGGGGCTAGCGGGAGGTAACTCCTACGAGCAGTACTTC
v_gene: TRBV28; abundance: few; j_gene: TRBJ2-1; d_gene: -; CDR3aa: CASSLTASSYNEQFF; CDR3nt: TGTGCCAGCAGTTTAACAGCGAGCTCCTACAATGAGCAGTTCTTC
v_gene: TRBV5-6; abundance: few; j_gene: TRBJ1-1; d_gene: -; CDR3aa: CASRSRTESRVTEAFF; CDR3nt: TGTGCAAGCAGATCCCGGACAGAATCCCGAGTCACTGAAGCTTTCTTT
v_gene: TRBV5-4; abundance: -; j_gene: TRBJ1-1; d_gene: -; CDR3aa: CASSFDTEYGNTEAFF; CDR3nt: TGTGCCAGCAGCTTTGACACCGAGTACGGGAACACTGAAGCTTTCTTT
v_gene: TRBV4-2; abundance: few; j_gene: TRBJ1-2; d_gene: TRBD1; CDR3aa: CASRGYPNRGLNYGYTF; CDR3nt: TGTGCCAGCAGAGGCTACCCCAACAGGGGCTTAAACTATGGCTACACCTTC
v_gene: TRBV7-9; abundance: many; j_gene: TRBJ2-1; d_gene: -; CDR3aa: CASSLTLLAPEVNEQFF; CDR3nt: TGTGCCAGCAGCTTAACTTTACTAGCCCCAGAAGTAAATGAGCAGTTCTTC
v_gene: TRBV4-2; abundance: once; j_gene: TRBJ1-1; d_gene: TRBD1; CDR3aa: CASSSGQGVKTEAFF; CDR3nt: TGTGCCAGCAGCTCCGGACAGGGCGTAAAAACTGAAGCTTTCTTT
v_gene: TRBV11-2; abundance: -; j_gene: TRBJ2-3; d_gene: -; CDR3aa: CASSPPTPPPYF; CDR3nt: TGTGCCAGCAGCCCCCCGACACCTCCGCCGTATTTT
v_gene: TRBV28; abundance: few; j_gene: TRBJ2-5; d_gene: -; CDR3aa: CASSSRATQDRETQYF; CDR3nt: TGTGCCAGCAGTTCCCGGGCGACGCAGGATCGGGAGACCCAGTACTTC
v_gene: TRBV28; abundance: few; j_gene: TRBJ2-5; d_gene: -; CDR3aa: CASSLRSEGETQYF; CDR3nt: TGTGCCAGCAGTTTAAGATCAGAGGGGGAGACCCAGTACTTC
v_gene: TRBV7-9; abundance: -; j_gene: TRBJ1-1; d_gene: -; CDR3aa: CASSLGQGEAFF; CDR3nt: TGTGCCAGCAGCTTGGGGCAGGGAGAAGCTTTCTTT
v_gene: TRBV20-1; abundance: -; j_gene: TRBJ2-7; d_gene: -; CDR3aa: CSARDQTGWDEQYF; CDR3nt: TGCAGTGCTAGAGACCAGACTGGTTGGGACGAGCAGTACTTC
v_gene: TRBV9; abundance: -; j_gene: TRBJ2-3; d_gene: -; CDR3aa: CASSVEGLSADTQYF; CDR3nt: TGTGCCAGCAGCGTAGAGGGCCTGAGCGCAGATACGCAGTATTTT
v_gene: TRBV27; abundance: -; j_gene: TRBJ1-1; d_gene: -; CDR3aa: CASSPTPGNTEAFF; CDR3nt: TGTGCCAGCAGTCCTACCCCGGGAAACACTGAAGCTTTCTTT
v_gene: TRBV7-9; abundance: -; j_gene: TRBJ2-1; d_gene: TRBD2; CDR3aa: CASKERASGRGSPYNEQFF; CDR3nt: TGTGCCAGCAAAGAGAGGGCTAGCGGGAGGGGTAGTCCTTACAATGAGCAGTTCTTC
v_gene: TRBV4-3; abundance: -; j_gene: TRBJ1-5; d_gene: TRBD1; CDR3aa: CASSHGQGAGQPQHF; CDR3nt: TGCGCCAGCAGCCATGGACAGGGGGCAGGGCAGCCCCAGCATTTT
v_gene: TRBV11-2; abundance: -; j_gene: TRBJ2-2; d_gene: TRBD1; CDR3aa: CASSLWRTGKTTGELFF; CDR3nt: TGTGCCAGCAGCCTGTGGAGGACAGGGAAAACCACCGGGGAGCTGTTTTTT
v_gene: TRBV29-1; abundance: -; j_gene: TRBJ2-3; d_gene: -; CDR3aa: CSVESTGSRTDTQYF; CDR3nt: TGCAGCGTTGAAAGCACGGGGTCCCGCACAGATACGCAGTATTTT
v_gene: TRBV27; abundance: -; j_gene: TRBJ2-2; d_gene: TRBD2; CDR3aa: CASSPSTSGDAGELFF; CDR3nt: TGTGCCAGCAGTCCGTCGACTAGCGGAGATGCTGGGGAGCTGTTTTTT
v_gene: TRBV28; abundance: -; j_gene: TRBJ2-1; d_gene: TRBD2; CDR3aa: CASTSPDGRGKNNEQFF; CDR3nt: TGTGCCAGCACTTCCCCGGATGGGCGGGGGAAAAACAATGAGCAGTTCTTC
v_gene: TRBV12-3/TRBV12-4; abundance: once; j_gene: TRBJ2-2; d_gene: TRBD2; CDR3aa: CASSGWGSSGNAGELFF; CDR3nt: TGTGCCAGCAGTGGGTGGGGCTCGAGCGGGAACGCCGGGGAGCTGTTTTTT
v_gene: TRBV14; abundance: -; j_gene: TRBJ1-2; d_gene: -; CDR3aa: CASSPMLIWGQGQTF; CDR3nt: TGTGCCAGCAGCCCCATGTTAATTTGGGGTCAGGGCCAAACCTTC
v_gene: TRBV15; abundance: -; j_gene: TRBJ2-3; d_gene: -; CDR3aa: CATSRDGNTDTQYF; CDR3nt: TGTGCCACCAGCAGAGACGGGAACACAGATACGCAGTATTTT
v_gene: TRBV20-1; abundance: -; j_gene: TRBJ2-7; d_gene: TRBD2; CDR3aa: CSASSLTSGEEQYF; CDR3nt: TGCAGTGCTTCATCCTTAACTAGCGGGGAAGAGCAGTACTTC
v_gene: TRBV27; abundance: once; j_gene: TRBJ2-7; d_gene: -; CDR3aa: CASSLVHGSYEQYF; CDR3nt: TGTGCCAGCAGTTTAGTTCATGGGTCCTACGAGCAGTACTTC
v_gene: TRBV7-6; abundance: -; j_gene: TRBJ2-7; d_gene: -; CDR3aa: CASSETYEQYF; CDR3nt: TGTGCCAGCAGCGAGACCTACGAGCAGTACTTC
v_gene: TRBV7-2; abundance: many; j_gene: TRBJ1-1; d_gene: TRBD1; CDR3aa: CASSLGAGGTEAFF; CDR3nt: TGTGCCAGCAGCTTAGGAGCAGGGGGCACTGAAGCTTTCTTT
v_gene: TRBV30; abundance: few; j_gene: TRBJ2-1; d_gene: -; CDR3aa: CAWSHLGLANNEQFF; CDR3nt: TGTGCCTGGAGTCACCTCGGGTTAGCCAACAATGAGCAGTTCTTC
v_gene: TRBV7-9; abundance: -; j_gene: TRBJ1-1; d_gene: TRBD1; CDR3aa: CASSLDRGPATLGNTEAFF; CDR3nt: TGTGCCAGCAGCTTGGACAGGGGGCCCGCGACACTTGGGAACACTGAAGCTTTCTTT
v_gene: TRBV4-3; abundance: -; j_gene: TRBJ1-2; d_gene: -; CDR3aa: CASSPQTAYGYTF; CDR3nt: TGCGCCAGCAGCCCACAAACAGCCTATGGCTACACCTTC
v_gene: TRBV7-9; abundance: -; j_gene: TRBJ2-7; d_gene: -; CDR3aa: CASSLDKTYEQYF; CDR3nt: TGTGCCAGCAGCTTAGACAAGACCTACGAGCAGTACTTC